The 21 T cell receptor beta chains presented below share a single source sample, sequenced in a study of CD8 T cells in Susac syndrome. Random hexamers were used to reverse transcribe the RNA input (about 0.45 to 1 ug). Each CDR3 protein gets one entry after TCRdb re-called the immunoSEQ multiplex PCR reads with MiXCR. The table lists roughly 200,000 distinct CDR3 sequences, around 95% of them singletons. The sample comprised CD4+ T cells from PBMCs. These receptors came from a human donor with multiple sclerosis.

This rearrangement joins TRBV3-1 to TRBJ1-2; D is unresolved. The CDR3 runs 12 residues. Germline CDR1 and CDR2: LGHDT and YNNKEL (reference sequence). Trimming removed 4 bases from V and 7 bases from J, with 10 bases in between. Written as DNA, the CDR3 is TGTGCCAGCAGCCGTGTACGGAGTGGCTACACCTTC. It specifies CASSRVRSGYTF.

The V call is TRBV27, the J call TRBJ1-6; a weak D match, TRBD1 (5 bases). Germline V gene data show CDR1 as MNHEY and CDR2 as SMNVEV (reference sequence). This CDR3 is built from 16 residues. Trimming took off 8 bases at V and 5 bases at J, with 19 bases between the two ends. CDR3 sequence: CASSLTGAGNNSPLHF. For the CDR3, the DNA is TGTGCCAGCTCACTTACCGGCGCAGGGAATAATTCACCCCTCCACTTT.

The chain has TRBV28 and TRBJ2-2; 10 bases fit TRBD1. With V trimmed by 6 bases and J by 7 bases, 11 bases remained unmatched. Germline CDR1 MDHEN, CDR2 SYDVKM. The CDR3 has 16 residues. CDR3 sequence (DNA): TGTGCCAGCAGCTATCCGGGACAGGGGTTCAGCGGGGAGCTGTTTTTT. The encoded protein is CASSYPGQGFSGELFF.

The rearrangement joins TRBV29-1 to TRBJ1-2; a possible D gene is TRBD1 (5 bases). Germline loops: CDR1 SQVTM, CDR2 ANQGSEA. V lost 4 bases and J lost 4, with 13 bases in between. The CDR3 runs 13 residues. The CDR3 nucleotides read TGCAGCGTTGTACGGGAGGGGATCTATGGCTACACCTTC. This sequence encodes CSVVREGIYGYTF. The full variable domain, its missing parts supplied by reference TRBV29-1 and TRBJ1-2, is SAVISQKPSRDICQRGTSLTIQCQVDSQVTMMFWYRQQPGQSLTLIATANQGSEATYESGFVIDKFPISRPNLTFSTLTVSNMSPEDSSIYLCSVVREGIYGYTFGSGTRLTVV.

The V call is TRBV5-1, the J call TRBJ1-1; perhaps TRBD1 as D (6 bases). CDR1 SGHRS and CDR2 YFSETQ come from the germline V gene. CDR3 length: 17 amino acids. Trimming cost V 3 bases and J 1 base, with 19 bases left between them. This chain's CDR3 is CASSSPVGGAPNTEAFF. In DNA, the CDR3 is TGCGCCAGCAGCTCCCCGGTGGGGGGGGCCCCGAACACTGAAGCTTTCTTT.

V is TRBV27 and J is TRBJ2-7; weak D call: TRBD2 (6 bases). This CDR3 has 14 amino acids. V lost 6 bases, J lost 3 bases, and 15 bases lay in between. The germline V gene has CDR1 MNHEY and CDR2 SMNVEV (reference sequence). The CDR3 DNA reads as TGTGCCAGCAGCCGGACTACGAGGCACTACGAGCAGTACTTC. This codes for CASSRTTRHYEQYF.

This clonotype was detected only once. V and J are TRBV27 and TRBJ2-3; D perhaps matches TRBD2 (6 bases). Trimming took off 4 bases at V and 3 bases at J, with 17 bases between the two ends. CDR3 size: 16 residues. Looked up from germline, CDR1 is MNHEY and CDR2 is SMNVEV (reference sequence). The chain's CDR3 is CASSSRGYGGTDTQYF. The CDR3 DNA sequence: TGTGCCAGCAGTTCTCGGGGGTATGGGGGAACAGATACGCAGTATTTT.

The chain combines TRBV3-1 with TRBJ1-2; D unclear. V lost 4 bases to trimming and J lost 0 bases, with 6 bases between them. The CDR3 contains 13 residues. Germline CDR1 and CDR2: LGHDT and YNNKEL (reference sequence). The CDR3 sequence is CASSPSPNYGYTF. The CDR3 DNA reads as TGTGCCAGCAGCCCCTCCCCTAACTATGGCTACACCTTC.

This rearrangement joins TRBV3-1 to TRBJ1-1, with 7 positions matching TRBD1. The CDR3 has 14 residues. Germline lookup yields CDR1 LGHDT and CDR2 YNNKEL (reference sequence). V lost 1 base and J lost 7; bases outside the gene matches: 6. Here the CDR3 reads CASSQAGRDSEAFF. For the CDR3, the DNA is TGTGCCAGCAGCCAAGCCGGCCGGGACAGTGAAGCTTTCTTT.

The chain has TRBV11-3 and TRBJ2-1; TRBD1 agrees at 10 bases. Germline V gene data show CDR1 as SGHNT and CDR2 as YENEEA. The ends lost 5 bases at V and 8 bases at J; junction bases unmatched: 12. This CDR3 region has 16 residues. CDR3 bases: TGTGCCAGCAGCCAGTGGGGACAGGGGCGGGGTGATGAGCAGTTCTTC. It yields the protein CASSQWGQGRGDEQFF.

This rearrangement joins TRBV29-1 to TRBJ1-5; possible D gene TRBD1, 6 bases. V lost 5 bases, J lost 6 bases, and 17 bases lay in between. The germline V gene encodes CDR1 SQVTM and CDR2 ANQGSEA. This CDR3 is built from 14 residues. Written as DNA, the CDR3 is TGCAGCGTTAGGGGGGCTGGGGGCGGTCAGCCCCAGCATTTT. It translates to CSVRGAGGGQPQHF.

This rearrangement joins TRBV20-1 to TRBJ1-2; the match to TRBD1 covers 9 bases. The CDR3 spans 16 residues. Looked up from germline, CDR1 is DFQATT and CDR2 is SNEGSKA (reference sequence). V shed 0 bases, J shed 4 bases, and the junction held 9 bases outside the gene matches. Here the CDR3 reads CSARDSLGQGSYGYTF. CDR3 bases: TGCAGTGCTAGAGATTCCCTCGGACAGGGGAGCTATGGCTACACCTTC.

The chain employs TRBV20-1 and TRBJ1-6; maybe TRBD1 (5 bases). The length of the CDR3 is 15 residues. Germline CDR1 reads DFQATT; CDR2 reads SNEGSKA (reference sequence). V dropped 3 bases and J dropped 6 bases, with 15 bases sitting between them. The CDR3 DNA is TGCAGTGCTAGGGACTTCAAGGGGTCTAATTCACCCCTCCACTTT. Translated, it gives CSARDFKGSNSPLHF.

This chain links TRBV3-1 with TRBJ2-5; 7 nucleotides line up with TRBD1. This CDR3 region has 16 residues. The V gene's germline CDR1 is LGHDT and CDR2 YNNKEL (reference sequence). V shed 3 bases and J 3 bases; nucleotides not matched to a gene: 10. The CDR3 sequence: CASSQGDRASKETQYF. The CDR3 DNA follows: TGTGCCAGCAGCCAGGGAGACAGGGCCTCCAAAGAGACCCAGTACTTC.

V is TRBV29-1 and J is TRBJ1-4; D is ambiguous. Trimming shortened V by 7 bases and J by 10 bases, and 16 bases separated the two germline ends. Germline values: CDR1 SQVTM, CDR2 ANQGSEA. The CDR3 extends over 12 amino acids. The CDR3: CSAHGRGGKLFF. CDR3 in DNA: TGCAGCGCCCATGGCCGGGGAGGAAAACTGTTTTTT.

The V gene is TRBV19, the J gene TRBJ2-3, with TRBD2 matching over 7 bases. Germline V gives CDR1 LNHDA, CDR2 SQIVND (reference sequence). This CDR3 is built from 15 residues. Unmatched junction bases numbered 11, after V lost 6 bases and J lost 5 bases. DNA for the CDR3: TGTGCCAGTAGCCCCAGCGGGACCCCGGGAGATACGCAGTATTTT. It is translated as CASSPSGTPGDTQYF.

The chain joins TRBV24-1 to TRBJ1-1; the D is unclear. V lost 5 bases, J lost 1 base, and 4 bases lay in between. This CDR3 region has 12 residues. The germline gives CDR1 KGHDR, CDR2 SFDVKD. This CDR3 is CATSGRNTEAFF. For the CDR3, the DNA is TGTGCCACCAGTGGGAGGAACACTGAAGCTTTCTTT.

The V gene is TRBV20-1, the J gene TRBJ2-5, with unresolved D. V was shortened by 0 bases and J by 2 bases, with 10 bases between the two germline ends. The CDR3 runs 14 residues. Germline lookup yields CDR1 DFQATT and CDR2 SNEGSKA (reference sequence). The CDR3, as DNA: TGCAGTGCTAGAGATGCAGGTACTCAAGAGACCCAGTACTTC. It codes for CSARDAGTQETQYF.

The rearrangement links TRBV7-3 to TRBJ1-2; D gene ambiguous. Germline V gene data show CDR1 as SGHTA and CDR2 as FQGTGA. V was cut by 0 bases and J by 0 bases, with 11 bases left in between. The CDR3 has 16 residues. The CDR3 bases are TGTGCCAGCAGCTTAACGGCAACCAACTCTAACTATGGCTACACCTTC. As protein: CASSLTATNSNYGYTF. The full variable domain, in which reference TRBV7-3 and TRBJ1-2 provide the parts outside the CDR3, is GAGVSQTPSNKVTEKGKYVELRCDPISGHTALYWYRQSLGQGPEFLIYFQGTGAADDSGLPNDRFFAVRPEGSVSTLKIQRTERGDSAVYLCASSLTATNSNYGYTFGSGTRLTVV.

V usage is TRBV12-3 or TRBV12-4 and J usage is TRBJ1-1; D remains ambiguous. The germline V and J ends were trimmed by 2 bases and 6 bases, with 10 bases remaining between them. This CDR3 spans 13 amino acids. The CDR3 DNA reads TGTGCCAGCAGTTTAATGGAGCGGGCTGAAGCTTTCTTT. Translation: CASSLMERAEAFF.

The rearrangement links TRBV28 to TRBJ2-7; D gene ambiguous. The V gene lost 8 bases and the J gene lost 6 bases, with 11 bases spanning the gap. Germline V gene data show CDR1 as MDHEN and CDR2 as SYDVKM. The CDR3 length is 11 residues. CDR3 protein: CASCDLFEQYF. As DNA, the CDR3 is TGTGCCAGCTGCGACCTTTTCGAGCAGTACTTC.